A selection of T cell receptor beta chains follows, all from one sample in a study of cytomegalovirus exposure and HLA in healthy donors. Profiling relied on immunoSEQ multiplex PCR, and the TCRdb table lists in-frame clones only, not all of them. The sample includes around 280,000 clones, 85% to 90% of them seen just once. The sample consisted of PBMCs. These receptors came from a woman aged 18 to 35 in good health and CMV-seronegative. Both conserved end residues are part of each CDR3. Each record gives: V gene, D gene, J gene, clone size, CDR3 DNA, CDR3 protein. The D gene is left open where the match is weak. Some rows mark clone size as missing; the rest say once, few, many or name a class of expanded clone.

>TRBV7-9|TRBD1|TRBJ1-6|.
TGTGCCAGCAGACAGGGACAGGCCAATTCACCCCTCCACTTT
CASRQGQANSPLHF
>TRBV9|TRBD2|TRBJ2-3|.
TGTGCCAGCAGCGCGCAGGGACTAGCGGGGGCTCCCAGCGATACGCAGTATTTT
CASSAQGLAGAPSDTQYF
>TRBV6-5|.|TRBJ1-4|.
TGTGCCAGCAGTTGGACAGTTAATGAAAAACTGTTTTTT
CASSWTVNEKLFF
>TRBV18|.|TRBJ1-1|.
TGTGCCAGCTCACCGGAGGGTGGGAGGACTGAAGCTTTCTTT
CASSPEGGRTEAFF
>TRBV9|TRBD2|TRBJ2-2|.
TGTGCCAGCAGCCCAAGAGGAGTAGCGGGCGGGGAGCTGTTTTTT
CASSPRGVAGGELFF
>TRBV10-2|.|TRBJ1-6|.
TGCGCCAGCAGTGTACCCGGACAGATCTATAATTCACCCCTCCACTTT
CASSVPGQIYNSPLHF
>TRBV10-3|.|TRBJ2-3|.
TGTGCCGCCAAAGGGGTCAGCACAGATACGCAGTATTTT
CAAKGVSTDTQYF
>TRBV18|TRBD1|TRBJ2-5|once
TGTGCCAGCTCACCTCAAGGGGGCCGGGAGACCCAGTACTTC
CASSPQGGRETQYF
>TRBV18|TRBD1|TRBJ1-2|once
TGTGCCAGCTCACCAGGCCAGGGGGCCGCGACGGGCGGCTACACCTTC
CASSPGQGAATGGYTF
>TRBV5-6|.|TRBJ2-7|.
TGTGCCAGCAGGACCTGGGCGGGGGCCTCCTACGAGCAGTACTTC
CASRTWAGASYEQYF
>TRBV6-5|TRBD2|TRBJ2-5|.
TGTGCCAGCAGTTACGGGCGGGGGCAAGAGACCCAGTACTTC
CASSYGRGQETQYF
>TRBV11-2|.|TRBJ2-5|few
TGTGCCAGCAGCACGCTACCCTATTCCCAAGAGACCCAGTACTTC
CASSTLPYSQETQYF
>TRBV7-7|.|TRBJ2-5|.
TGTGCTAGCAGCTTAGGGGCGGGGCTCGCGAACCAAGAGACCCAGTACTTC
CASSLGAGLANQETQYF
>TRBV9|TRBD2|TRBJ2-1|.
TGTGCCAGCAGCGACACTAGCGCACCCTACAATGAGCAGTTCTTC
CASSDTSAPYNEQFF
>TRBV5-1|.|TRBJ2-7|.
TGCGCCAGCAGCTTGGCGACAGGAGACTACGAGCAGTACTTC
CASSLATGDYEQYF
>TRBV6-1|.|TRBJ1-5|once
TGTGCCAGCAGTGAAGCCCAGTTCAATCAGCCCCAGCATTTT
CASSEAQFNQPQHF
>TRBV7-9|.|TRBJ1-6|once
TGTTCCAGCAGCTTAGCGCAAGGTGGCGGCTCGAATTCACCCCTCCACTTT
CSSSLAQGGGSNSPLHF
>TRBV18|TRBD1|TRBJ2-1|.
TGTGCCAGCTCCCCCGGGACAGGGGGCAATGAGCAGTTCTTC
CASSPGTGGNEQFF
>TRBV10-3|TRBD1|TRBJ1-1|few
TGTGCCATCAGGGGACAGGGGGCGAACACTGAAGCTTTCTTT
CAIRGQGANTEAFF
>TRBV6-6|.|TRBJ1-5|.
TGTGCCAGCAGTACCCGGGTTGAAGGGGGTCAGCCCCAGCATTTT
CASSTRVEGGQPQHF
>TRBV7-8|TRBD1|TRBJ1-5|.
TGTGCCAGCAGCCTCCGGGACAGGGTTGGGCCCCAGCATTTT
CASSLRDRVGPQHF
>TRBV19|TRBD2|TRBJ2-3|.
TGTGCCAGTAGTATAGAAGGGCCTAGCGGGGTTGGCACAGATACGCAGTATTTT
CASSIEGPSGVGTDTQYF
>TRBV7-9|.|TRBJ1-3|.
TGTGCCAGCAGTGGGGGGGGATCAAACACCATATATTTT
CASSGGGSNTIYF
>TRBV29-1|.|TRBJ1-1|.
TGCAGCGTCATCATATCAGGGCGCGGTGAAGCTTTCTTT
CSVIISGRGEAFF
>TRBV18|.|TRBJ1-4|once
TGTGCCAGCTCACTACAGGGTTTCGGTGAAAAACTGTTTTTT
CASSLQGFGEKLFF
>TRBV9|.|TRBJ2-2|.
TGTGCCAGCAGCGGAGCTCCGGGAGCTTGGGGGACCGGGGAGCTGTTTTTT
CASSGAPGAWGTGELFF
>TRBV5-6|.|TRBJ1-1|.
TGTGCCAGCAGCTATGGACGGGGAGGGAACACTGAAGCTTTCTTT
CASSYGRGGNTEAFF
>TRBV5-6|.|TRBJ1-1|.
TGTGCCAGCAGCTTGGTATCAGGCCTCAATGAAGCTTTCTTT
CASSLVSGLNEAFF
>TRBV19|TRBD1|TRBJ1-4|.
TGTGCCAGTAGTCCGGGACAGGCAAATGAAAAACTGTTTTTT
CASSPGQANEKLFF
>TRBV19|.|TRBJ2-6|.
TGTGCCAGTAGTAGGCAGAACTCTGGGGCCAACGTCCTGACTTTC
CASSRQNSGANVLTF
>TRBV6-5|.|TRBJ1-2|.
TGTGCCAGCAATCGGGGTCGGGGGAATGGCTACACCTTC
CASNRGRGNGYTF
>TRBV7-8|.|TRBJ2-5|once
TGTGCCAGCAGCTTACAGGGCCTGGAGACCCAGTACTTC
CASSLQGLETQYF
>TRBV7-6|TRBD1|TRBJ2-7|.
TGTGCCAGCAGCTTAGGGGAGGACAGGGGCTCCTACGAGCAGTACTTC
CASSLGEDRGSYEQYF
>TRBV2|.|TRBJ2-2|.
TGTGCCAGCAGTTTAACATCACTAGCTACCGGGGAGCTGTTTTTT
CASSLTSLATGELFF
>TRBV12-5|TRBD2|TRBJ2-1|.
TGTGCTAGTGGTTTGGTATATTGGGGCGGGGGGGCCTACAATGAGCAGTTCTTC
CASGLVYWGGGAYNEQFF
>TRBV11-2|.|TRBJ2-7|.
TGTGCCAGCAGCCCAACAGGAGTTAGCTCCTACGAGCAGTACTTC
CASSPTGVSSYEQYF
>TRBV11-2|.|TRBJ2-1|.
TGTGCCAGCAGCTTAGCGGCAGGGTCCTACAATGAGCAGTTCTTC
CASSLAAGSYNEQFF
>TRBV6-5|.|TRBJ1-3|.
TGTGCCAGCAGTCGAAGCACCGTATTCGGAAACACCATATATTTT
CASSRSTVFGNTIYF
>TRBV6-1|.|TRBJ1-2|.
TGTGCCAGCAGTGGCAGTGACGGGATCTATGGCTACACCTTC
CASSGSDGIYGYTF
>TRBV5-1|TRBD1|TRBJ2-2|.
TGCGCCAGCAGCTTAGGGACAGGAAACACCGGGGAGCTGTTTTTT
CASSLGTGNTGELFF
>TRBV5-1|.|TRBJ1-6|.
TGCGCCAGCAGCACGGACGGACTGAATAATTCACCCCTCCACTTT
CASSTDGLNNSPLHF
>TRBV29-1|.|TRBJ2-2|.
TGCAGCTGTGCTAGGCCGTACACCGGGGAGCTGTTTTTT
CSCARPYTGELFF
>TRBV16|TRBD1|TRBJ2-5|once
TGTGCCAGCAGCCAATTGGGACAGGGTGGAGAGACCCAGTACTTC
CASSQLGQGGETQYF
>TRBV28|TRBD1|TRBJ2-7|.
TGTGCCAGCAGAGCAAGGGACAGACTTCTCTACGAGCAGTACTTC
CASRARDRLLYEQYF
>TRBV27|.|TRBJ1-6|.
TGTGCCACTCCGGGTGGGGGAGGCCCTCTTCCTTCCCCGGCCCCCCTCCACTTT
CATPGGGGPLPSPAPLHF
>TRBV9|.|TRBJ2-3|once
TGTGCCAGCAGCGACGGCGGGGGCTCCGCAGATACGCAGTATTTT
CASSDGGGSADTQYF
>TRBV18|.|TRBJ1-2|once
TGTGCCAGCTCACCAAATACAGGGAAAAACTATGGCTACACCTTC
CASSPNTGKNYGYTF
>TRBV5-1|TRBD1|TRBJ2-7|.
TGCGCCAGCAGCCGACGACAGGGGGCCTACGAGCAGTACTTC
CASSRRQGAYEQYF
>TRBV18|TRBD1|TRBJ1-5|.
TGTGCCAGCTCACTTCGTGCCTTCGGGACAGGGGGTTCTTATAGCAATCAGCCCCAGCATTTT
CASSLRAFGTGGSYSNQPQHF